Listed below are T cell receptor beta chains from one sample, sequenced in a study of identical twins. TCRdb processed the 5' RACE reads anew with MiXCR; each CDR3 protein has one entry. This sample carries some 760,000 distinct CDR3 sequences, 15% to 20% of them seen once, and the ten largest clones take over 10%. The same specimen was also included in a second study, on T cells expressing NK-cell markers.

Specimen: PBMCs. These receptors were obtained from a woman under 30 in good health. Both conserved end residues are part of each CDR3. Fields, in order: J gene, D gene, V gene, clone size, CDR3 DNA, CDR3 protein. A D gene is named only where the DNA matches it firmly. The size of a clone is reported for some rows only, either as once, few or many, or as a class for expanded clones.

TRBJ2-5 | NA | TRBV30 | NA | TGTGCCTGGAGCGAGTTGGGGACCCAGTACTTC | CAWSELGTQYF
TRBJ2-3 | TRBD1 | TRBV20-1 | NA | TGCAGTGCGAACCAACAGGGGGATACGCAGTATTTT | CSANQQGDTQYF
TRBJ2-4 | NA | TRBV6-2/TRBV6-3 | NA | TGTGCCAGCAGCTCTACAGGGATAGACATTCAGTACTTC | CASSSTGIDIQYF
TRBJ2-2 | TRBD1 | TRBV5-1 | many | TGTGCCAGCAGCCCAGGGGACAGGGACACCGGGGAGCTGTTTTTT | CASSPGDRDTGELFF
TRBJ2-7 | NA | TRBV12-3/TRBV12-4 | NA | TGTGCCAGCAGTTTACAGGGATACTACGAGCAGTACTTC | CASSLQGYYEQYF
TRBJ1-6 | TRBD1 | TRBV7-8 | few | TGTGCTAGCAGCGACAGGGCATCACCCCTCCACTTT | CASSDRASPLHF
TRBJ2-3 | TRBD2 | TRBV12-3/TRBV12-4 | few | TGTGCCAGCAGGGCGGGGGGATTCACAGATACGCAGTATTTT | CASRAGGFTDTQYF
TRBJ2-7 | NA | TRBV12-3/TRBV12-4 | few | TGTGCCAGCAGTCCCCACAAGGGCGAGCAGTACTTC | CASSPHKGEQYF
TRBJ2-7 | TRBD1 | TRBV12-3/TRBV12-4 | few | TGTGCCAGCAGTTCCGGGACAGGGATCTCCTACGAGCAGTACTTC | CASSSGTGISYEQYF
TRBJ1-1 | TRBD1 | TRBV20-1 | NA | TGCAGTGCGGGACAGAGCAAGAACACTGAAGCTTTCTTT | CSAGQSKNTEAFF
TRBJ2-5 | TRBD2 | TRBV5-5 | few | TGTGCCAGCAGCTTGGTAGCGGGAGTAGGAGAGACCCAGTACTTC | CASSLVAGVGETQYF
TRBJ1-1 | NA | TRBV12-3/TRBV12-4 | few | TGTGCCAGCAGTTATGGCAGAAGAGGGGTACAAGCTTTCTTT | CASSYGRRGVQAFF
TRBJ2-7 | TRBD2 | TRBV12-3/TRBV12-4 | NA | TGTGCCACCTCGAATGCGGGAGCGGACGGCTACGAGCAGTACTTC | CATSNAGADGYEQYF
TRBJ2-7 | TRBD2 | TRBV5-1 | few | TGCGCCAGCAGAATGACTAGCGGCTCCTACGAGCAGTACTTC | CASRMTSGSYEQYF
TRBJ1-1 | TRBD1 | TRBV29-1 | NA | TGCAGCGCCGATACAGGGGGGGACACTGAAGCTTTCTTT | CSADTGGDTEAFF
TRBJ2-1 | TRBD2 | TRBV20-1 | NA | TGCAGTGCTAGGGGGGTTGGCGGGGGTAGGAATGAGCAGTTCTTC | CSARGVGGGRNEQFF
TRBJ2-7 | NA | TRBV2 | NA | TGTGCCAGCATAAGCCCGGCACAGGCCCGCGGGGAGCAGTACTTC | CASISPAQARGEQYF
TRBJ1-6 | TRBD1 | TRBV5-1 | few | TGCGCCAGCAGCCCACGGACAGGGAACTCCTATAATTCACCCCTCCACTTT | CASSPRTGNSYNSPLHF
TRBJ1-5 | NA | TRBV5-5 | NA | TGTGCCAGCAGCTTGTCACTTTGGGAAGATCAGCCCCAGCATTTT | CASSLSLWEDQPQHF
TRBJ2-7 | TRBD1 | TRBV6-2/TRBV6-3 | few | TGTGCCAGCAGACCGACCGGGACAGGGGGCAGCGAGCAGTACTTC | CASRPTGTGGSEQYF
TRBJ2-7 | NA | TRBV20-1 | NA | TGCAGTGCTAGTCCTATGGGTACCTCCTACGAGCAGTACTTC | CSASPMGTSYEQYF
TRBJ2-5 | TRBD1 | TRBV20-1 | few | TGCAGTGCTTCGGACAGGAAAGAGACCCAGTACTTC | CSASDRKETQYF
TRBJ2-3 | TRBD2 | TRBV18 | few | TGTGCCAGCTCACCAGTGGCCAGCGGGGGTCGCACAGATACGCAGTATTTT | CASSPVASGGRTDTQYF
TRBJ1-2 | NA | TRBV19 | few | TGTGCCAGTAGTATATCAGTTTATGGCTACACCTTC | CASSISVYGYTF
TRBJ1-2 | NA | TRBV25-1 | NA | TGTGCCAGCAGTGAAGGAGTTGGCTACACCTTC | CASSEGVGYTF
TRBJ2-2 | NA | TRBV6-1 | NA | TGTGCCAGCAGTGACCGTCGTGGGGTGAACACCGGGGAGCTGTTTTTT | CASSDRRGVNTGELFF
TRBJ2-3 | TRBD2 | TRBV5-1 | few | TGCGCCAGCAGATCACTAGCGGGGGGGCGAATAGATACGCAGTATTTT | CASRSLAGGRIDTQYF
TRBJ1-2 | NA | TRBV6-5 | NA | TGTGCCAGCATTTCGTTGAGGGGGGACTATGGCTACACCTTC | CASISLRGDYGYTF
TRBJ2-5 | NA | TRBV24-1 | once | TGTGCCACCAGTGATCGGGACAACCAAGAGACCCAGTACTTC | CATSDRDNQETQYF
TRBJ2-7 | TRBD1 | TRBV25-1 | NA | TGTGCCAGCAGTGACACGGGACAGGGCGCCTACGAGCAGTACTTC | CASSDTGQGAYEQYF
TRBJ1-5 | NA | TRBV5-1 | many | TGTGCCAGCAGTTTAGGGGAGAATCAGCCCCAGCATTTT | CASSLGENQPQHF
TRBJ2-5 | NA | TRBV9 | NA | TGTGCCAGCAGCGTTAGAGCAACCAGGGAGACCCAGTACTTC | CASSVRATRETQYF
TRBJ2-7 | NA | TRBV5-6 | NA | TGTGCCAGCAGCTTGGAAGGATATAACTACGAGCAGTACTTC | CASSLEGYNYEQYF
TRBJ2-1 | TRBD2 | TRBV20-1 | few | TGCAGTGCTTCCGGGCCTGGCGGGGGTTACAATGAGCAGTTCTTC | CSASGPGGGYNEQFF
TRBJ2-3 | TRBD2 | TRBV9 | few | TGTGCCAGCAGCGTAGCTCTAGCGGGGGGGGCAGATACGCAGTATTTT | CASSVALAGGADTQYF
TRBJ2-7 | NA | TRBV27 | NA | TGTGCCAGCAGCAAGAATGTTCACGAGCAGTACTTC | CASSKNVHEQYF
TRBJ2-5 | NA | TRBV5-1 | NA | TGCGCCAGCAGCAACCTCCAGGGGAAACAAGAGACCCAGTACTTC | CASSNLQGKQETQYF
TRBJ2-2 | TRBD1 | TRBV5-1 | NA | TGCGCCACCTCCGGGACAGGGACCGGGGAGCTGTTTTTT | CATSGTGTGELFF
TRBJ2-1 | TRBD2 | TRBV5-5 | NA | TGTGCCAGCAGCGGAATAGCGGGGGGCTATAACAATGAGCAGTTCTTC | CASSGIAGGYNNEQFF
TRBJ1-1 | NA | TRBV7-9 | few | TGTGCCAGCAGCTTAGACGTGTGGGGGGCCGGCACTGAAGCTTTCTTT | CASSLDVWGAGTEAFF
TRBJ2-1 | TRBD1 | TRBV12-3/TRBV12-4 | few | TGTGCCACAAAAGGGGGCCGCTCCTACAATGAGCAGTTCTTC | CATKGGRSYNEQFF
TRBJ2-1 | NA | TRBV12-3/TRBV12-4 | NA | TGTGCCAGCATACCCCGGGACCCGCGACACAATGAGCAGTTCTTC | CASIPRDPRHNEQFF
TRBJ2-1 | NA | TRBV27 | NA | TGTGCCAGCAGTTTAAACCCCTTTAATGAGCAGTTCTTC | CASSLNPFNEQFF
TRBJ1-1 | NA | TRBV6-5 | few | TGTGCCAGCAGTTACTCGATTCAGAACACTGAAGCTTTCTTT | CASSYSIQNTEAFF
TRBJ2-5 | NA | TRBV7-8 | NA | TGTGCCAGCAGCTACCGGACAAGAGAGACCCAGTACTTC | CASSYRTRETQYF
TRBJ2-1 | NA | TRBV7-9 | NA | TGTGCCAGCAGCACCTCGGGGGGCACGCTATACAATGAGCAGTTCTTC | CASSTSGGTLYNEQFF
TRBJ1-6 | NA | TRBV20-1 | NA | TGCAGTGCTAGAACTCGGGTCTCACCCCTCCACTTT | CSARTRVSPLHF
TRBJ2-3 | TRBD2 | TRBV20-1 | NA | TGCAGTCTCCTAGCGGGAGGGACAACAGATACGCAGTATTTT | CSLLAGGTTDTQYF
TRBJ2-7 | NA | TRBV6-2/TRBV6-3 | few | TGTGCCAGCGAAACTGGGTCCTACGAGCAGTACTTC | CASETGSYEQYF
TRBJ1-2 | NA | TRBV25-1 | NA | TGTGCCAGCACTTCGGGGGTCCTTGGTGGCTACACCTTC | CASTSGVLGGYTF
TRBJ2-1 | TRBD1 | TRBV20-1 | few | TGCAGTGCTAGAAGCCCAGGGGGCATTAATGAGCAGTTCTTC | CSARSPGGINEQFF
TRBJ1-5 | NA | TRBV12-3/TRBV12-4 | many | TGTGCCAGCAGTTTGAGGGGGTTGAGCAATCAGCCCCAGCATTTT | CASSLRGLSNQPQHF
TRBJ2-5 | TRBD2 | TRBV12-3/TRBV12-4 | few | TGTGCCAGCAGTTTAAGGCGGGGGTACCAAGAGACCCAGTACTTC | CASSLRRGYQETQYF
TRBJ1-4 | NA | TRBV20-1 | few | TGCAGTGCTTCTACCCCGGGAGGAGAAAAACTGTTTTTT | CSASTPGGEKLFF
TRBJ2-3 | TRBD2 | TRBV20-1 | few | TGCAGTGCTCACACCCCTAGCGGGACGGCAGATACGCAGTATTTT | CSAHTPSGTADTQYF
TRBJ2-7 | TRBD2 | TRBV10-2 | few | TGCGCCAGCGTGCTAGCGGGCGCCAGCTCCTACGAGCAGTACTTC | CASVLAGASSYEQYF
TRBJ2-1 | TRBD2 | TRBV6-2/TRBV6-3 | NA | TGTGCCAGCCGGGGGACTAGCGGGAGAAGGAAGTTCTTC | CASRGTSGRRKFF